The 14 T cell receptor beta chains listed next were all sequenced from one sample in a study of cytomegalovirus exposure and HLA in healthy donors (dated by TCRdb to 2017 to 2019). The library was built by means of the immunoSEQ multiplex PCR assay. For the multiplex PCR, a mixture combining 60 forward primers for TCR Vbeta segments and 13 reverse primers for TCR Jbeta segments was used. What TCRdb holds here is the immuneACCESS table cut down to in-frame rearrangements. Part of the clones is not present; checked against another copy, under half of the missing clones reflect an unresolved V gene, and the others are unexplained. The sample table holds over 65,000 clones, of which around 80% were seen once. 7.5% to 10% of the sample lies in the top ten. Source material: PBMCs. These receptors were taken from a man in his forties in good health and CMV-seronegative.

CDR3 in amino acids: CASSSTSGSYEQYF. The CDR3 nucleotides are TGTGCCAGCAGCTCCACTAGCGGCTCCTACGAGCAGTACTTC. The rearrangement links TRBV11-2 to TRBJ2-7; 8 nucleotides line up with TRBD2. This CDR3 comprises 14 residues. The trim removed 4 bases at V and 0 bases at J, leaving 2 bases unmatched. Looked up from germline, CDR1 is SGHAT and CDR2 is FQNNGV.

This chain joins TRBV9 and TRBJ2-2; 9 bases match TRBD2. Germline V gene data show CDR1 as SGDLS and CDR2 as YYNGEE. V was pared by 2 bases and J by 1 base, with 6 bases of the junction left unmatched. This CDR3 has 17 amino acids. The CDR3 DNA follows: TGTGCCAGCAGCGTCTTGTCGCGGGGGGGGAACACCGGGGAGCTGTTTTTT. Residues: CASSVLSRGGNTGELFF.

The rearrangement uses TRBV2 and TRBJ1-6, with TRBD1 matching over 7 bases. In germline, CDR1 is SNHLY, CDR2 FYNNEI. This CDR3 contains 14 residues. The trim removed 6 bases at V and 2 bases at J, leaving 1 base unmatched. The CDR3 region is CASRGQTYNSPLHF. The DNA of the CDR3 is TGTGCCAGCAGGGGACAGACCTATAATTCACCCCTCCACTTT.

This clone was recorded a few times. The chain uses TRBV5-1 and TRBJ2-3, with D uncertain. In germline, CDR1 is SGHRS, CDR2 YFSETQ. CDR3 length equals 11 residues. Trimming cost V 4 bases and J 2 bases, with 2 bases left between them. This CDR3 reads CASSHTDTQYF. CDR3 nucleotide sequence: TGCGCCAGCAGCCACACAGATACGCAGTATTTT.

The chain is built from TRBV5-8 and TRBJ2-1; TRBD2 aligns across 9 bases. J gave up 7 bases and V 7 bases, and 9 bases lay outside the gene matches. The CDR3 runs 14 residues. Germline V gives CDR1 SGHTS, CDR2 YDEGEE. CDR3 loop: CASVIAGVVNEQFF. Written as DNA, the CDR3 is TGTGCCAGCGTAATAGCGGGAGTGGTGAATGAGCAGTTCTTC.

The V call is TRBV29-1, the J call TRBJ2-5; 8 bases match TRBD1. CDR3 length equals 15 residues. CDR1 and CDR2 from the germline V gene are SQVTM and ANQGSEA. V was pared by 7 bases and J by 4 bases, with 14 bases of the junction left unmatched. The CDR3 coding sequence is TGCAGCGGGACCGACCGGGACAGGCGAAGAGAGACCCAGTACTTC. Translation: CSGTDRDRRRETQYF.

The CDR3 bases are TGCGCCAGCAGCTTGTCCGGGACAGGGGGCTATGGCTACACCTTC. This codes for CASSLSGTGGYGYTF. The gene calls are TRBV5-1 and TRBJ1-2; 11 bases line up with TRBD1. Per germline, CDR1 SGHRS and CDR2 YFSETQ. The CDR3 loop spans 15 amino acids. Trimming removed 1 base from V and 4 bases from J; junction bases left unmatched: 3.

The chain joins TRBV27 to TRBJ2-1; 11 bases fit TRBD2. Germline values: CDR1 MNHEY, CDR2 SMNVEV (reference sequence). CDR3 length: 16 amino acids. With V trimmed by 5 bases and J by 6 bases, 9 bases remained unmatched. CDR3 protein: CASSTPSLAGGNEQFF. The CDR3 DNA sequence: TGTGCCAGCAGTACCCCATCCCTAGCGGGAGGCAATGAGCAGTTCTTC.

The gene calls are TRBV6-5 and TRBJ2-5, with a weak D call TRBD1 (6 bases). Germline V CDR1 and CDR2: MNHEY, SVGAGI. CDR3 size: 13 residues. V was cut by 2 bases and J by 6 bases, with 10 bases left in between. The CDR3 sequence: CASSYPGEQTQYF. In DNA form, the CDR3 reads TGTGCCAGCAGTTACCCAGGGGAGCAGACCCAGTACTTC.

The rearrangement uses TRBV4-1 and TRBJ2-2; the match to TRBD2 covers 7 bases. The CDR3 sequence is 18 residues long. Trimming cost V 8 bases and J 4 bases; bases outside gene matches: 19. The germline CDR1 and CDR2 sequences are MGHRA and YSYEKL. Written as DNA, the CDR3 is TGCGCCAGCTCTTTCCGTCAGACCGGACTAGTCGGCACCGGGGAGCTGTTTTTT. Protein product: CASSFRQTGLVGTGELFF.

The chain employs TRBV10-2 and TRBJ2-7; 9 nucleotides match TRBD2. V shed 3 bases and J 3 bases; nucleotides not matched to a gene: 3. In germline, CDR1 is WSHSY, CDR2 SAAADI. CDR3 length: 14 residues. CDR3 sequence: CASSDLAGFYEQYF. Written as DNA, the CDR3 is TGCGCCAGCAGTGACCTAGCGGGATTCTACGAGCAGTACTTC.

The CDR3, as DNA: TGCGCCAGCAGCTTGGACAGCCAAAATCAGCCCCAGCATTTT. It translates to CASSLDSQNQPQHF. The chain is built from TRBV5-1 and TRBJ1-5; D ambiguous. Germline CDR1 and CDR2: SGHRS and YFSETQ. V was shortened by 0 bases and J by 4 bases, with 8 bases between the two germline ends. The CDR3 runs 14 residues.

The chain recombines TRBV19 with TRBJ2-1, with D possibly matching TRBD2 (5 bases). V lost 6 bases and J lost 6, with 21 bases in between. Germline loops: CDR1 LNHDA, CDR2 SQIVND (reference sequence). This CDR3 is 16 amino acids long. CDR3 loop: CASSHASDWGFNEQFF. As DNA, the CDR3 is TGTGCCAGTAGCCATGCGTCGGACTGGGGTTTCAATGAGCAGTTCTTC.

The V gene is TRBV7-2, the J gene TRBJ2-1; 8 bases align to TRBD1. Germline lookup yields CDR1 SGHTA and CDR2 FQGNSA. J was trimmed by 5 bases and V by 5 bases; bases with no gene match: 5. The CDR3 runs to 14 residues. CDR3 loop: CASSLEDRDNEQFF. The CDR3 DNA reads as TGTGCCAGCAGCCTCGAGGACAGGGACAATGAGCAGTTCTTC.